This T cell receptor (beta chain) was sequenced during a study of spatial heterogeneity in lung cancer. Points from the study as a whole: Intratumoral expanded alpha and beta TCR counts were found to track tumor mutation counts.

The time point here: sample taken at primary tumor resection. The donors comprised 70 to 85 untreated early-stage non-small cell lung cancer patients. In the case of this clonotype: The antigen is not known.

In TCRdb, the 5' RACE reads were re-called with MiXCR into one record per CDR3 protein. In the table there are about 7,400 distinct CDR3 sequences, around 15% of which are singletons. This clonotype originated in a female donor with early-stage non-small cell lung cancer. The sample here was lung tumor tissue, taken at surgery.

The CDR3 DNA sequence: TGTGCCAGCAGCTCACAGGGTCGGGGCTACACCTTC. Translation: CASSSQGRGYTF. The chain couples TRBV12-3 or TRBV12-4 to TRBJ1-2; possibly TRBD1 for D (6 bases). Deletions cut 6 bases from V and 8 bases from J, with 13 bases between. This CDR3 is 12 amino acids long.